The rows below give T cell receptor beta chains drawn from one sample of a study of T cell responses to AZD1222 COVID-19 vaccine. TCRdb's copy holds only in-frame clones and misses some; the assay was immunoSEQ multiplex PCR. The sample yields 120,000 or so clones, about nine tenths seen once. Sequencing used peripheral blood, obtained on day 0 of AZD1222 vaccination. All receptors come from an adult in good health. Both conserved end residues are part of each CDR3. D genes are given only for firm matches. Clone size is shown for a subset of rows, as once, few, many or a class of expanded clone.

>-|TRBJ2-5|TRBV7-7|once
TGTGCTAGCAGCCCCGCCCTGCGAGAGACCCAGTACTTC
CASSPALRETQYF
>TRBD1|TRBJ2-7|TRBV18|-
TGTGCCAGCTCCCCAAACGACAGGGGTTCCTACGAGCAGTACTTC
CASSPNDRGSYEQYF
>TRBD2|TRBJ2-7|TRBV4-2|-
TGTGCCAGCAGCCAAACCACTAGCGGGGGACTCTACGAGCAGTACTTC
CASSQTTSGGLYEQYF
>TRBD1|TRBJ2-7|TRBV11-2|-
TGTGCCAGCAGCCTGACAGGGGGGCGCTCCTACGAGCAGTACTTC
CASSLTGGRSYEQYF
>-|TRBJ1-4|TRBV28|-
TGTGCCAGCGGAACTAATGAAAAACTGTTTTTT
CASGTNEKLFF
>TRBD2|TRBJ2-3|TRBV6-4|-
TGTGCCAGCAGTGACTTCGAAACTAGCGGGGGCACAGATACGCAGTATTTT
CASSDFETSGGTDTQYF
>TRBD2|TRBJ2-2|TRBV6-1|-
TGTGCCAGCAGTGCTGGGTTGGGGTTTAGCGGGAGCGATACCGGGGAGCTGTTTTTT
CASSAGLGFSGSDTGELFF
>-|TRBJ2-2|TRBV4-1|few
TGCGCCAGCAGCCAGATCTGGGGCGGGGAGCTGTTTTTT
CASSQIWGGELFF
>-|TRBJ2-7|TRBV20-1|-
TGCAGTGCCGTACTAGTCCGCGAGCAGTACTTC
CSAVLVREQYF
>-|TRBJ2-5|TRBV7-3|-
TGTGCCAGCAGCCCCCAAGGGGGGTTGGAGACCCAGTACTTC
CASSPQGGLETQYF
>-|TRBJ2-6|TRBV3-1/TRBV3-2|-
TGTGCCAGCAGCATGCGACGGGGTAGTGGGGCCAACGTCCTGACTTTC
CASSMRRGSGANVLTF
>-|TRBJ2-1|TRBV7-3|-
TGTGCCAGCAGCTCCTCTTCAGAGGGTTACAATGAGCAGTTCTTC
CASSSSSEGYNEQFF
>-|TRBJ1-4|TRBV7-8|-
TGTGCCAGCAGCCCTGGAACAGGGAGTCTTAATGAAAAACTGTTTTTT
CASSPGTGSLNEKLFF
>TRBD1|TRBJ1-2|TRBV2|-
TGTGCCAGCAGCCCCCCCCAGGGGGCGTTATATGGCTACACCTTC
CASSPPQGALYGYTF
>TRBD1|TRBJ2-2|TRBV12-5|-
TGTGCTAGTGGTTTGGGCAGGGGGTCGGCCGGGGAGCTGTTTTTT
CASGLGRGSAGELFF
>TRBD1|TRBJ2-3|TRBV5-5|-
TGTGCCAGCAGCGGAACAGGGGCGAGCACAGATACGCAGTATTTT
CASSGTGASTDTQYF
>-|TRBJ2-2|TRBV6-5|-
TGTGCCAGCAGTTACTCGAGAGGGGCCGGGGAGCTGTTTTTT
CASSYSRGAGELFF
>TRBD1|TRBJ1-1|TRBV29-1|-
TGCAGCGTTAGGGGGAGGCGGGACAGAGGATCGGTTGAAGCTTTCTTT
CSVRGRRDRGSVEAFF
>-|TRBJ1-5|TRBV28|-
TGTGCCAGCAGTTTAATGAGACAGGGCAATCAGCCCCAGCATTTT
CASSLMRQGNQPQHF
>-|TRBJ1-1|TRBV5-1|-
TGCGCCAGCAGCATCGGGACGCAGCTTCGTTCCACTGAAGCTTTCTTT
CASSIGTQLRSTEAFF
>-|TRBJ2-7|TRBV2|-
TGTGCCAGCAGCGTCGGAGTCGAGCAGTACTTC
CASSVGVEQYF
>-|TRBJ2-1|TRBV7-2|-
TGTGCCAGCAGCTTTAGGGCCCGGGGACCACTCAATGAGCAGTTCTTC
CASSFRARGPLNEQFF
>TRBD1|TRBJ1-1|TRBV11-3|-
TGTGCCAGCAGCTTAGATGCCCAGGGGGACACTGAAGCTTTCTTT
CASSLDAQGDTEAFF
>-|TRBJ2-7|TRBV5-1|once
TGCGCCAGCAGCCCCCCGGGGGCCGAGCAGTACTTC
CASSPPGAEQYF
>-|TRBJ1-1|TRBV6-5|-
TGTGCCAGCACTGGCTCCCTGATGGGTACTGAAGCTTTCTTT
CASTGSLMGTEAFF
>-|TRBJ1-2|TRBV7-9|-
TGTGCCAGCAGCTTATATCATGGCTACACCTTC
CASSLYHGYTF
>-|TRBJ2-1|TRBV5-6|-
TGTGCCAGCAGCCTATGGCATGAGGGTTCCTACAATGAGCAGTTCTTC
CASSLWHEGSYNEQFF
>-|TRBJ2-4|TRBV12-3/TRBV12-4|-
TGTGCCAGCAGACAGGGCGCCAAAAACATTCAGTACTTC
CASRQGAKNIQYF
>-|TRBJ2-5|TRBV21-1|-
TGTGCCAGCAGCAAAGGGGCTAAGGGACTCGGGTTAGAGACCCAGTACTTC
CASSKGAKGLGLETQYF
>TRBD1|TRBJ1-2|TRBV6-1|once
TGTGCCAGCAGTGAAGCGGGGACAGCCTATGGCTACACCTTC
CASSEAGTAYGYTF
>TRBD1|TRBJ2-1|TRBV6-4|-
TGTGCCAGCAGTGACTTCTACAGGGGATCTTCCCATGAGCAGTTCTTC
CASSDFYRGSSHEQFF
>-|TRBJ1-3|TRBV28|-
TGTGCCAGCACCACCTTCATTGAAGGAAACACCATATATTTT
CASTTFIEGNTIYF
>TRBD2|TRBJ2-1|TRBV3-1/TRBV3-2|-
TGTGCCAGCAGCCAAGAGTCCCTAGCGGGAATCGGGAATGAGCAGTTCTTC
CASSQESLAGIGNEQFF
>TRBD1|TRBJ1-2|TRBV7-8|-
TGTGCCAGCAGCCCCCGGAGGACAGGGGCCGATCCTAACTATGGCTACACCTTC
CASSPRRTGADPNYGYTF
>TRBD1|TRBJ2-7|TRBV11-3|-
TGTGCCAGCAGCGAACAGGGACAGGGCTACGAGCAGTACTTC
CASSEQGQGYEQYF
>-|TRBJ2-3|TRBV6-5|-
TGTGCCAGCAGCGCAGGCCTATGGGATACGCAGTATTTT
CASSAGLWDTQYF
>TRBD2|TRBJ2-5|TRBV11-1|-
TGTGCCAGCAGTTTGACTAGCGGGGGAGGAGAGACCCAGTACTTC
CASSLTSGGGETQYF
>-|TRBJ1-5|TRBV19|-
TGTGCCAGGACGCCGGGACTCCCGAGGGGTCAGCCCCAGCATTTT
CARTPGLPRGQPQHF
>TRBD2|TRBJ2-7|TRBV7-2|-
TGTGCCAGCAGCCCGTCGACTAGCGGGAGCTCCTACGAGCAGTACTTC
CASSPSTSGSSYEQYF
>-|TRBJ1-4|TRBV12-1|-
TGTGCCAGGGGACAGGGTGGAGAAAAACTGTTTTTT
CARGQGGEKLFF
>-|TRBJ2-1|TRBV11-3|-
TGTGCCAGCAGCTTTGGGGCGGGACAACCAAACAATGAGCAGTTCTTC
CASSFGAGQPNNEQFF
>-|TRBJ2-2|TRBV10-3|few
TGTGCCATCAGGACGACAGGATCGAACACCGGGGAGCTGTTTTTT
CAIRTTGSNTGELFF
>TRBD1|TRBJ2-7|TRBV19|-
TGTGCCAGCCAGAGGAGGCCGGGACAGGGGGCAGACGAGCAGTACTTC
CASQRRPGQGADEQYF
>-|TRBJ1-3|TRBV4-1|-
TGCGCCAGCAGCCAACCTCTCCGGGGCCTTGGAAACACCATATATTTT
CASSQPLRGLGNTIYF
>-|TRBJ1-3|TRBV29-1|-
TGCAGCGTTGAAGATCGAGGGGGGAACACCATATATTTT
CSVEDRGGNTIYF
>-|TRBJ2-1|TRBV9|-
TGTGCCAGCAGCGCTGTGGGGGCTTACAATGAGCAGTTCTTC
CASSAVGAYNEQFF
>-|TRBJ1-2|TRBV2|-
TGTGCCAGCAGAGTTGATGGTGTTTCAGTTCTCTACACCTTC
CASRVDGVSVLYTF
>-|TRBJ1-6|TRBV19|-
TGTGCCAGTAGCTACCGGGACGGCGGTTCACCCCTCCACTTT
CASSYRDGGSPLHF
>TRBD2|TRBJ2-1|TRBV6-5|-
TGTGCCAGCCGGACTAGCGGGAGCCGTTACAATGAGCAGTTCTTC
CASRTSGSRYNEQFF
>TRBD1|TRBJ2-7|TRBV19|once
TGTGCCAGTAGGGGACAGGGGGTTTACGAGCAGTACTTC
CASRGQGVYEQYF
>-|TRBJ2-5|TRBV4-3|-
TGCGCCAGCAGCCAAGACAGAAATAGGGAGACCCAGTACTTC
CASSQDRNRETQYF
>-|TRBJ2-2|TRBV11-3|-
TGTGCCAGCAGCTTGCCGACCGGGGAGCTGTTTTTT
CASSLPTGELFF
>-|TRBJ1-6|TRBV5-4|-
TGTGCCAGCAGCTTATACACGGGGGACACCTATAATTCACCCCTCCACTTT
CASSLYTGDTYNSPLHF